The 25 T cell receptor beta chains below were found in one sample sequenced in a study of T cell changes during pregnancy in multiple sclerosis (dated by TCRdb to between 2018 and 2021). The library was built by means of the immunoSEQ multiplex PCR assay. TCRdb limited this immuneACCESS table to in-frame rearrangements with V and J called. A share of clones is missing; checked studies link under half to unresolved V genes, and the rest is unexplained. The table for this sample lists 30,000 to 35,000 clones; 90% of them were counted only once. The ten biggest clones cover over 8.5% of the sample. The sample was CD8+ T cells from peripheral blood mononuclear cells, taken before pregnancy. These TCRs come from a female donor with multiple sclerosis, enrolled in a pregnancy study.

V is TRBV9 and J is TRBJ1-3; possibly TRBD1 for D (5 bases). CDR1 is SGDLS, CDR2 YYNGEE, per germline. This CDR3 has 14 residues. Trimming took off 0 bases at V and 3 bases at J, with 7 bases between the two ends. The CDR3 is CASSVAGGGNTIYF. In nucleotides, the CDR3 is TGTGCCAGCAGCGTAGCGGGGGGTGGAAACACCATATATTTT.

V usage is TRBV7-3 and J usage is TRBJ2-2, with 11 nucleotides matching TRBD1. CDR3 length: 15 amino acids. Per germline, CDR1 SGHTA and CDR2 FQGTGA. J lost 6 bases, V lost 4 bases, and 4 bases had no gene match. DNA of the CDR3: TGTGCCAGCAGCTCGGGACAGGGGGTGGCCGGGGAGCTGTTTTTT. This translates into CASSSGQGVAGELFF.

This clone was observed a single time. CDR3 sequence (DNA): TGCAGCGTTGAGGGGTGGGGGACAGGCTCCTACGAGCAGTACTTC. As protein: CSVEGWGTGSYEQYF. The chain carries TRBV29-1 and TRBJ2-7, with 8 positions matching TRBD1. The CDR3 contains 15 residues. After removal of 3 bases from V and 0 bases from J, the junction contained 7 bases not matched to a gene. Germline values: CDR1 SQVTM, CDR2 ANQGSEA.

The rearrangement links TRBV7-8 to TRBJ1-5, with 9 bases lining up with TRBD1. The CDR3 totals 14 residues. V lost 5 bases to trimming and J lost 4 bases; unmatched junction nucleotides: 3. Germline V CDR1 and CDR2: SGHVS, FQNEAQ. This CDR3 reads CASSVGTGNQPQHF. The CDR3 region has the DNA TGTGCCAGCAGCGTCGGGACAGGGAATCAGCCCCAGCATTTT.

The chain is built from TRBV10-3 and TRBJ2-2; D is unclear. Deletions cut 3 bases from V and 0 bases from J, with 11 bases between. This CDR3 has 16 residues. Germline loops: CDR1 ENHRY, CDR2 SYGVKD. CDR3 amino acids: CAISDWIGANTGELFF. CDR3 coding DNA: TGTGCCATCAGTGATTGGATAGGAGCGAACACCGGGGAGCTGTTTTTT.

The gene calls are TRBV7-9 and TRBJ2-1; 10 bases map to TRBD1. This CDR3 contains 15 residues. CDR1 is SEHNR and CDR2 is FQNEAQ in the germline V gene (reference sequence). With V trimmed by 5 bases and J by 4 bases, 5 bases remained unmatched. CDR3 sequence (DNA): TGTGCCAGCAGCACCCGGACAGGGGGTTACAATGAGCAGTTCTTC. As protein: CASSTRTGGYNEQFF. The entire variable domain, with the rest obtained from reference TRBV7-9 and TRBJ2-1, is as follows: DTGVSQNPRHKITKRGQNVTFRCDPISEHNRLYWYRQTLGQGPEFLTYFQNEAQLEKSRLLSDRFSAERPKGSFSTLEIQRTEQGDSAMYLCASSTRTGGYNEQFFGPGTRLTVL.

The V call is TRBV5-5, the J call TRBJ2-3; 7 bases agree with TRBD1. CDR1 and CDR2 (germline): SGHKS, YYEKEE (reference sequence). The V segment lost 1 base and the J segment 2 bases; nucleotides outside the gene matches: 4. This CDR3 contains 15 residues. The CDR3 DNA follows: TGTGCCAGCAGCTTGCCTAAGGGGGCCACAGATACGCAGTATTTT. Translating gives CASSLPKGATDTQYF. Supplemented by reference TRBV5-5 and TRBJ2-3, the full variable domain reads DAGVTQSPTHLIKTRGQQVTLRCSPISGHKSVSWYQQVLGQGPQFIFQYYEKEERGRGNFPDRFSARQFPNYSSELNVNALLLGDSALYLCASSLPKGATDTQYFGPGTRLTVL.

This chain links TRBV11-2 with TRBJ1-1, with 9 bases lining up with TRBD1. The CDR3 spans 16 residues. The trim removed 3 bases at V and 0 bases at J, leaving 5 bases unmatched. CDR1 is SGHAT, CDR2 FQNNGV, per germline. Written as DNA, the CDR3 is TGTGCCAGCAGCTTCGAACAGGGGGCGTTGAACACTGAAGCTTTCTTT. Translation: CASSFEQGALNTEAFF.

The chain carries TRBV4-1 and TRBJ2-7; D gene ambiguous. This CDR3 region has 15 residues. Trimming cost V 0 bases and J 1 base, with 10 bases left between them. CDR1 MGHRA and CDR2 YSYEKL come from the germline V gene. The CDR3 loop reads CASSQEWSSSYEQYF. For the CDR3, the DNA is TGCGCCAGCAGCCAAGAGTGGAGCTCTTCCTACGAGCAGTACTTC.

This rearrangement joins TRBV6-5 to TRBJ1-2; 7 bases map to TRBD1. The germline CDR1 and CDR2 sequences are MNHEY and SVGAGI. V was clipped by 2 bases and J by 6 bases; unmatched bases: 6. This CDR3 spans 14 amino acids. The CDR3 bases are TGTGCCAGCAGTTACCCCGGCCAGGGGGATGGCTACACCTTC. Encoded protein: CASSYPGQGDGYTF.

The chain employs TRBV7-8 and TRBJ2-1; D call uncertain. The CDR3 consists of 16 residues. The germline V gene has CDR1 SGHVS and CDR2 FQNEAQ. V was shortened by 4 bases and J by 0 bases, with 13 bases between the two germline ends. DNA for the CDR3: TGTGCCAGCAGCTCCGGGTACATGAGCTCCTACAATGAGCAGTTCTTC. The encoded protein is CASSSGYMSSYNEQFF.

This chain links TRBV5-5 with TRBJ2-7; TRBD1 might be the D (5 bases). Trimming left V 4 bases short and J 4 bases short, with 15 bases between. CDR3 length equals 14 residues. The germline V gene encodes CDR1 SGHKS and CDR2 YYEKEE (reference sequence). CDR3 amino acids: CASSPEAGLYEQYF. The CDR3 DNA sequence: TGTGCCAGCAGCCCAGAGGCAGGGCTTTACGAGCAGTACTTC. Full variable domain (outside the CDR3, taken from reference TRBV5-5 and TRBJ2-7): DAGVTQSPTHLIKTRGQQVTLRCSPISGHKSVSWYQQVLGQGPQFIFQYYEKEERGRGNFPDRFSARQFPNYSSELNVNALLLGDSALYLCASSPEAGLYEQYFGPGTRLTVT.

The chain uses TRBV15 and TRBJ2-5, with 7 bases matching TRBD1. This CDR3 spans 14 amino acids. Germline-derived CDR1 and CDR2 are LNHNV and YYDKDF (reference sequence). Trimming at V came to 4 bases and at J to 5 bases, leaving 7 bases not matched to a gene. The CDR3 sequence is CATSTRRGPETQYF. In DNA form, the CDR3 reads TGTGCCACCAGCACCCGTAGGGGGCCGGAGACCCAGTACTTC. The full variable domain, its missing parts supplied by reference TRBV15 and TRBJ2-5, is DAMVIQNPRYQVTQFGKPVTLSCSQTLNHNVMYWYQQKSSQAPKLLFHYYDKDFNNEADTPDNFQSRRPNTSFCFLDIRSPGLGDTAMYLCATSTRRGPETQYFGPGTRLLVL.

The CDR3 DNA follows: TGCGCCAGCAGCTTTAAGACAGTTGCAAATTCAGCTGGCTACACCTTC. Translated, it gives CASSFKTVANSAGYTF. The gene calls are TRBV5-1 and TRBJ1-2; possibly TRBD1 for D (5 bases). The germline gives CDR1 SGHRS, CDR2 YFSETQ. V was pared by 2 bases and J by 7 bases, with 21 bases between. There are 16 residues in the CDR3.

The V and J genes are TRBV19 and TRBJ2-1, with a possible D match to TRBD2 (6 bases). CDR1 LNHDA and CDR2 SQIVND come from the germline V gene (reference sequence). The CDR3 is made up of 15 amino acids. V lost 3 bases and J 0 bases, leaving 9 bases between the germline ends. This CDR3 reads CASSIAGSSYNEQFF. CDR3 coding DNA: TGTGCCAGTAGTATCGCGGGAAGCTCCTACAATGAGCAGTTCTTC.

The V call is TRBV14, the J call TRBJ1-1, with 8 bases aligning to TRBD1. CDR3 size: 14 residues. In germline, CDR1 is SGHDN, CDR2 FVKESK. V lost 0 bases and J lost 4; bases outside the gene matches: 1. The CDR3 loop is CASSQDRGPTEAFF. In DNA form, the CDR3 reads TGTGCCAGCAGCCAAGACAGGGGGCCCACTGAAGCTTTCTTT.

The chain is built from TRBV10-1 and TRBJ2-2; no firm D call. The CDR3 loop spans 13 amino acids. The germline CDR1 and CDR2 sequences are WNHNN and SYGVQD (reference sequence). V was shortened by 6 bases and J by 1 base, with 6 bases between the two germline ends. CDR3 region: CASSQMNTGELFF. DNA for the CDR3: TGCGCCAGCAGCCAAATGAACACCGGGGAGCTGTTTTTT.

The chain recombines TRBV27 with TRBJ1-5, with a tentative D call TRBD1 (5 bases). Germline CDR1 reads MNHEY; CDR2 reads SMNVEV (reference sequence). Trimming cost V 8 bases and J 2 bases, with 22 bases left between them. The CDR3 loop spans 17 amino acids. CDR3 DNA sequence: TGTGCCAGCCGAGCTGGGGCAGGGCCGGGCGGCAATCAGCCCCAGCATTTT. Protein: CASRAGAGPGGNQPQHF.

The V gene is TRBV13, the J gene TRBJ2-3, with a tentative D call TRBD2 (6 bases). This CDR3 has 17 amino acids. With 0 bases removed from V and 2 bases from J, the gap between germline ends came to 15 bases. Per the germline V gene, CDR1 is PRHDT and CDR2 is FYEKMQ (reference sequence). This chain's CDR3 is CASSLGSWEVPTDTQYF. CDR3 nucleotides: TGTGCCAGCAGCTTAGGCTCGTGGGAGGTCCCCACAGATACGCAGTATTTT.

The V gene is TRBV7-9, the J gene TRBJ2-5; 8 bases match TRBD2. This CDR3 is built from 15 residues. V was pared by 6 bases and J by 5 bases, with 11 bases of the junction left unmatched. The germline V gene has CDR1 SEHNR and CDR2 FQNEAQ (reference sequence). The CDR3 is CASSVSGSPQETQYF. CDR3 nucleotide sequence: TGTGCCAGCAGTGTAAGCGGGAGTCCCCAGGAGACCCAGTACTTC.

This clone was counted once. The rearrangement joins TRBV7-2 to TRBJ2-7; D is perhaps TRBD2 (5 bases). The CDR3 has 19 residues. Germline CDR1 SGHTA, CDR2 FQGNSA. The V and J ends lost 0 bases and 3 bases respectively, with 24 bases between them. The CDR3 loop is CASSLAGSVNRKESYEQYF. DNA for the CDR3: TGTGCCAGCAGCTTAGCTGGTAGCGTTAACCGAAAAGAGAGCTACGAGCAGTACTTC. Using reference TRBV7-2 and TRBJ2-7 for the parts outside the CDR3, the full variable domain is GAGVSQSPSNKVTEKGKDVELRCDPISGHTALYWYRQSLGQGLEFLIYFQGNSAPDKSGLPSDRFSAERTGGSVSTLTIQRTQQEDSAVYLCASSLAGSVNRKESYEQYFGPGTRLTVT.

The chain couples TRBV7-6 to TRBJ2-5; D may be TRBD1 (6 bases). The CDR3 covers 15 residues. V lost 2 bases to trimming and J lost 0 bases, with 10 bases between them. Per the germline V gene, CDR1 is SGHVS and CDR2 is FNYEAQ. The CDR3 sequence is CASSLRQDYQETQYF. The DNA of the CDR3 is TGTGCCAGCAGCTTAAGACAGGATTACCAAGAGACCCAGTACTTC.

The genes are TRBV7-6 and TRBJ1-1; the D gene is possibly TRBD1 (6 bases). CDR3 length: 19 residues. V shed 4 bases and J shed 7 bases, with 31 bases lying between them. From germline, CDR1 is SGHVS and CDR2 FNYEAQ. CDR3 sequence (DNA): TGTGCCAGCAGCTCCGTTATCCCCCTTTATCACAGGGATCACGGTGAAGCTTTCTTT. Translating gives CASSSVIPLYHRDHGEAFF.

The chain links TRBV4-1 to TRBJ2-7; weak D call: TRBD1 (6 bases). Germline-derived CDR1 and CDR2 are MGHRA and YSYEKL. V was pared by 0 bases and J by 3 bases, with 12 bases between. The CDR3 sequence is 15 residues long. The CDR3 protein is CASSQEPGQHYEQYF. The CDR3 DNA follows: TGCGCCAGCAGCCAAGAACCGGGACAACACTACGAGCAGTACTTC.

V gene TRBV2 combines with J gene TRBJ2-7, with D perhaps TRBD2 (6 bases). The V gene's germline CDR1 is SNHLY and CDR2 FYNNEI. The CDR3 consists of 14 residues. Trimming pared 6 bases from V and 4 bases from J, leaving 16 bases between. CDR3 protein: CASSAGLQVYEQYF. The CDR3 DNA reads TGTGCCAGCAGCGCGGGACTGCAGGTATACGAGCAGTACTTC.